The 22 T cell receptor beta chains below come from one sample, sequenced in a study of T-cell reconstitution after alpha-beta-depleted transplantation in children. Unique molecular identifiers tagged the TCRbeta library. TCRdb processed the PCR reads anew with MiXCR; each CDR3 protein has one entry. The sample includes under 400,000 distinct CDR3 sequences, 23% seen only once; the top ten take approximately 10%. The source material was PBMCs, mostly from graft donor cells, sampled 180 days after TCRalphabeta/CD19-depleted stem cell transplant. The source is a male patient younger than 18 who had a stem cell transplant for acute lymphoblastic leukemia, so the T cells may come from the graft donor.

This clonotype occurred once. This chain connects TRBV4-2 to TRBJ2-3; D may be TRBD1 or TRBD2 (7 bases each). The CDR3 runs to 16 residues. With 3 bases removed from V and 3 bases from J, the gap between germline ends came to 16 bases. CDR1 LGHNA and CDR2 YNFKEQ come from the germline V gene. The CDR3 DNA follows: TGTGCCAGCAGCCACGATCCCAGGGGGGGGACAGATACGCAGTATTTT. This translates into CASSHDPRGGTDTQYF.

This chain uses TRBV14 with TRBJ2-3; D unresolved. The germline V and J ends were trimmed by 2 bases and 9 bases, with 9 bases remaining between them. This CDR3 is 12 amino acids long. Per the germline V gene, CDR1 is SGHDN and CDR2 is FVKESK. The CDR3 reads CASSQIKITQYF. CDR3 in DNA: TGTGCCAGCAGCCAAATTAAGATAACGCAGTATTTT. Variable domain in full (rest from reference TRBV14 and TRBJ2-3): EAGVTQFPSHSVIEKGQTVTLRCDPISGHDNLYWYRRVMGKEIKFLLHFVKESKQDESGMPNNRFLAERTGGTYSTLKVQPAELEDSGVYFCASSQIKITQYFGPGTRLTVL.

In its sample, this clonotype was seen a few times. The genes are TRBV27 and TRBJ2-7; tentative D call: TRBD2 (7 bases). Trimming removed 4 bases at V and 4 bases at J, with 14 bases between. This CDR3 is 14 amino acids long. From germline, CDR1 is MNHEY and CDR2 SMNVEV (reference sequence). CDR3 coding DNA: TGTGCCAGCAGTTGGGGGGGCTCGATATACGAGCAGTACTTC. Translating it yields CASSWGGSIYEQYF.

This chain links TRBV5-1 with TRBJ2-4; 11 bases line up with TRBD2. The CDR3 extends over 17 amino acids. The V segment lost 2 bases and the J segment 2 bases; nucleotides outside the gene matches: 6. CDR1 is SGHRS and CDR2 is YFSETQ in the germline V gene. In DNA form, the CDR3 reads TGCGCCAGCAGCTTACCGGGACTAGCGGCGTCCAAAAACATTCAGTACTTC. Its protein is CASSLPGLAASKNIQYF. Filled out from reference TRBV5-1 and TRBJ2-4, the complete variable domain reads KAGVTQTPRYLIKTRGQQVTLSCSPISGHRSVSWYQQTPGQGLQFLFEYFSETQRNKGNFPGRFSGRQFSNSRSEMNVSTLELGDSALYLCASSLPGLAASKNIQYFGAGTRLSVL.

The chain is built from TRBV7-2 and TRBJ2-7; D remains unclear. V lost 1 base and J lost 0, with 10 bases in between. Germline V gene lookup returns CDR1 SGHTA and CDR2 FQGNSA. CDR3 size: 15 residues. In DNA, the CDR3 is TGTGCCAGCAGCTTAGGGAGATATGGCTCCTACGAGCAGTACTTC. Protein product: CASSLGRYGSYEQYF.

This clonotype was detected only a few times. This chain joins TRBV7-3 and TRBJ1-2; a possible D gene is TRBD1 (5 bases). V dropped 3 bases and J dropped 6 bases, with 14 bases sitting between them. Germline values: CDR1 SGHTA, CDR2 FQGTGA. The CDR3 is 14 residues long. CDR3 in amino acids: CASSLDVTGDGYTF. CDR3 nucleotides: TGTGCCAGCAGCTTGGACGTCACAGGAGATGGCTACACCTTC.

This clonotype came up a few times. The chain has TRBV4-2 and TRBJ2-7, with D unresolved. Per germline, CDR1 LGHNA and CDR2 YNFKEQ. The CDR3 loop spans 14 amino acids. Trimming took 4 bases from V and 5 from J, leaving 15 bases between them. The chain's CDR3 is CASSPIDIMDEQYF. As DNA, the CDR3 is TGTGCCAGCAGCCCGATTGATATAATGGACGAGCAGTACTTC.

The chain joins TRBV27 to TRBJ2-7, with TRBD2 identical over 14 bases. The V and J ends lost 2 bases and 2 bases, in that order; junction bases with no gene match: 5. The CDR3 runs to 17 residues. Germline V CDR1 and CDR2: MNHEY, SMNVEV (reference sequence). The CDR3 is CASSLPRLAGGPYEQYF. The CDR3 nucleotides are TGTGCCAGCAGTTTACCAAGACTAGCGGGAGGGCCCTACGAGCAGTACTTC.

This clonotype was observed many times. This chain links TRBV24-1 with TRBJ2-2, with 7 bases lining up with TRBD2. V lost 4 bases, J lost 2 bases, and 12 bases stayed unmatched. CDR3 length equals 18 residues. Germline V gene sequence: CDR1 KGHDR, CDR2 SFDVKD. CDR3 in DNA: TGTGCCACCAGTGACCAACATTCTGGCGGGAGTAACACCGGGGAGCTGTTTTTT. As protein: CATSDQHSGGSNTGELFF.

The rearrangement links TRBV20-1 to TRBJ1-2; no clear D gene. The CDR3 extends over 14 amino acids. V was pared by 0 bases and J by 8 bases, with 16 bases between. From germline, CDR1 is DFQATT and CDR2 SNEGSKA (reference sequence). The CDR3 here is CSAREGKRTMGYTF. In nucleotides, the CDR3 is TGCAGTGCTAGAGAAGGGAAACGGACTATGGGCTACACCTTC.

This clonotype showed up just a few times. The chain carries TRBV5-1 and TRBJ2-3; 7 bases match TRBD1. V shed 4 bases, J shed 2 bases, and the junction held 4 bases outside the gene matches. The CDR3 has 14 residues. Per the germline V gene, CDR1 is SGHRS and CDR2 is YFSETQ. CDR3 protein: CASSPDRFTDTQYF. CDR3 DNA sequence: TGCGCCAGCAGCCCGGACAGGTTCACAGATACGCAGTATTTT. The full variable domain, with the rest looked up from reference TRBV5-1 and TRBJ2-3, is KAGVTQTPRYLIKTRGQQVTLSCSPISGHRSVSWYQQTPGQGLQFLFEYFSETQRNKGNFPGRFSGRQFSNSRSEMNVSTLELGDSALYLCASSPDRFTDTQYFGPGTRLTVL.

The chain is built from TRBV5-1 and TRBJ2-4; D gene uncertain. The CDR3 runs to 17 residues. Germline V gives CDR1 SGHRS, CDR2 YFSETQ. V lost 1 base and J lost 2, with 16 bases in between. The chain's CDR3 is CASSLQAPGYPKNIQYF. The CDR3, as DNA: TGCGCCAGCAGCTTGCAGGCCCCTGGATATCCCAAAAACATTCAGTACTTC. The whole variable domain, filled in from reference TRBV5-1 and TRBJ2-4, reads KAGVTQTPRYLIKTRGQQVTLSCSPISGHRSVSWYQQTPGQGLQFLFEYFSETQRNKGNFPGRFSGRQFSNSRSEMNVSTLELGDSALYLCASSLQAPGYPKNIQYFGAGTRLSVL.

Remarks on this clonotype: Germline is not matched at one junction end, which may reflect a read error. The chain combines TRBV11-1 with TRBJ2-7; no clear D gene. The CDR3 spans 16 residues. Germline-derived CDR1 and CDR2 are SGHAT and FQDESV (reference sequence). The CDR3 loop is CACSFDRAVISYEQYF. The DNA for the CDR3 is TGTGCCTGCAGCTTTGACCGCGCGGTCATATCCTACGAGCAGTACTTC.

The chain is built from TRBV18 and TRBJ2-5; TRBD2 matches at 8 bases. CDR1 and CDR2 (germline): KGHSH, LQKENI. This CDR3 comprises 17 residues. V lost 6 bases to trimming and J lost 2 bases; unmatched junction nucleotides: 14. The CDR3 loop is CASSPLSGGTPQETQYF. The CDR3 DNA follows: TGTGCCAGCTCTCCTTTATCGGGAGGGACTCCACAAGAGACCCAGTACTTC.

This clonotype was seen only a few times. The chain has TRBV6-1 and TRBJ2-7, with 7 bases fitting TRBD1. V gave up 4 bases and J gave up 2 bases; unmatched junction bases: 5. CDR3 size: 14 residues. Per germline, CDR1 MNHNS and CDR2 SASEGT. CDR3 protein: CASSAGTVPYEQYF. The CDR3 DNA is TGTGCCAGCAGTGCCGGGACAGTCCCCTACGAGCAGTACTTC.

This clonotype was counted only a few times. This chain joins TRBV12-3 or TRBV12-4 and TRBJ2-1; 10 nucleotides align to TRBD2. The V gene end was trimmed by 6 bases and the J gene end by 0 bases; junction bases not matched to a gene: 8. This CDR3 region has 17 residues. The CDR3 coding sequence is TGTGCCAGCAGCGTTAGCGGGAGGCCCCACTCCTACAATGAGCAGTTCTTC. Its translation: CASSVSGRPHSYNEQFF.

This clonotype was picked up a small number of times. This chain uses TRBV2 with TRBJ2-1, with 7 bases aligning to TRBD2. Germline V lookup: CDR1 SNHLY, CDR2 FYNNEI. The trim removed 4 bases at V and 2 bases at J, leaving 2 bases unmatched. The CDR3 has 14 residues. The CDR3 DNA follows: TGTGCCAGCAGTGGCGGGAGAACCTACAATGAGCAGTTCTTC. Translation gives CASSGGRTYNEQFF.

The chain couples TRBV20-1 to TRBJ2-7, with 7 bases aligning to TRBD2. The length of the CDR3 is 14 residues. Unmatched junction bases numbered 5, after V lost 1 base and J lost 2 bases. Germline CDR1 reads DFQATT; CDR2 reads SNEGSKA (reference sequence). In DNA, the CDR3 is TGCAGTGCTAGAGGGGGCGGGAGTACCTACGAGCAGTACTTC. This translates into CSARGGGSTYEQYF.

The gene calls are TRBV24-1 and TRBJ2-3, with D perhaps assigned TRBD1 or TRBD2 (6 bases each). The CDR3 is 16 amino acids. Between the trimmed V and J ends, which lost 0 bases and 0 bases, there was a span of 9 bases. Germline V gives CDR1 KGHDR, CDR2 SFDVKD. CDR3 sequence: CATSDLRGASTDTQYF. The CDR3 bases are TGTGCCACCAGTGATTTGAGGGGGGCTAGCACAGATACGCAGTATTTT.

CDR3 sequence reads: CASSIHGGLNNEQFF. The CDR3 nucleotides read TGTGCCAGTAGTATACACGGGGGACTAAACAATGAGCAGTTCTTC. The V and J genes are TRBV19 and TRBJ2-1, with 7 positions matching TRBD2. Germline V lookup: CDR1 LNHDA, CDR2 SQIVND (reference sequence). V was clipped by 2 bases and J by 5 bases; unmatched bases: 6. This CDR3 has 15 amino acids.

The chain employs TRBV5-6 and TRBJ2-3; 10 nucleotides match TRBD1. Trimming took 2 bases from V and 2 from J; bases not matched to a gene: 5. There are 16 residues in the CDR3. The germline V gene has CDR1 SGHDT and CDR2 YYEEEE. The CDR3 nucleotides are TGTGCCAGCAGCTTCCGGACAGGGGGTTTCACAGATACGCAGTATTTT. Translated, it gives CASSFRTGGFTDTQYF.

This clonotype showed up just a few times. The genes are TRBV20-1 and TRBJ1-2; 7 bases line up with TRBD1. The CDR3 length is 15 residues. With V trimmed by 3 bases and J by 4 bases, 11 bases remained unmatched. Per germline, CDR1 DFQATT and CDR2 SNEGSKA (reference sequence). CDR3 protein: CSASLTGRGAYGYTF. CDR3 bases: TGCAGTGCTAGCCTGACCGGCAGGGGGGCCTATGGCTACACCTTC.